This TCR beta chain is from a study of response to subunit inactivated influenza vaccine. Study-wide findings and caveats: The authors put forward the suggestion that each seasonal influenza vaccination may bring in only a limited number of new T cells.

Each CDR3 protein gets one entry after TCRdb re-called the RT-PCR reads with MiXCR. This sample has around 580,000 distinct CDR3 sequences, with less than 15% found just once. Comments on this clonotype: Its antigen is still unknown.

CDR3 length equals 13 residues. Trimming removed 8 bases at V and 5 bases at J, with 16 bases between. The germline CDR1 and CDR2 sequences are SGHRS and YFSETQ. The material sequenced was PBMCs from blood, taken 11 to 12 days after vaccination. This sequence was found in a man aged 45-60 years who received an inactivated influenza vaccine. The chain recombines TRBV5-1 with TRBJ2-5; no clear D. The CDR3 coding sequence is TGCGCCAGTACTACTACCTCGGTGGAGACCCAGTACTTC. This translates into CASTTTSVETQYF.